The rows below give T cell receptor beta chains drawn from one sample of a study of OX40 agonist ivuxolimab in advanced cancers. The protocol was immunoSEQ multiplex PCR, while the TCRdb copy is restricted to in-frame clones and leaves out a portion. The table includes approximately 62,000 clones, approximately 88% detected once. The sample was CD4+ or CD8+ T cells sorted from blood, taken in a trial of the OX40 agonist ivuxolimab. The receptors here all came from an adult with an advanced solid tumor such as melanoma, head and neck, liver or kidney cancer. Both conserved end residues are trimmed from each CDR3. A D gene is named only where the DNA matches it firmly. Only some rows state a clone size, as once, few, many or a class for expanded clones.

d_gene	v_gene	j_gene	abundance	CDR3aa
-	TRBV27	TRBJ1-2	-	ASSPIGQHYGYT
-	TRBV12-2	TRBJ2-6	-	ASRLRQGPLGSGANVLT
-	TRBV30	TRBJ2-6	-	ACPEARQGGVRGANVLT
-	TRBV30	TRBJ1-5	-	AWSRVVRLTANGNQPQH
TRBD1	TRBV11-2	TRBJ1-5	-	ASSPGQGMDQPQH
TRBD1	TRBV28	TRBJ1-2	-	ASSTGGATNYGYT
-	TRBV11-3	TRBJ2-3	-	ASSHSIADTQY
-	TRBV11-2	TRBJ2-1	-	ASSLAYLIRGKYNEQF
-	TRBV10-3	TRBJ1-2	once	AISDGNGYT
-	TRBV5-8	TRBJ2-5	-	ASKRVETQY
-	TRBV7-2	TRBJ2-7	once	ASSRVSSYEQY
-	TRBV19	TRBJ1-1	few	ASSIYQANTEAF
TRBD2	TRBV5-1	TRBJ2-1	-	ASSPGLAGDRDEQF
-	TRBV7-9	TRBJ2-3	-	ASSWGAGSADTQY
TRBD1	TRBV7-6	TRBJ1-1	-	ASSLRDRATEAF
-	TRBV9	TRBJ1-1	-	ASSEVSDTEAF
-	TRBV18	TRBJ1-6	-	ASSPPPGVKSSPLH
TRBD2	TRBV11-3	TRBJ2-5	-	ASSPGLAGGSYQETQY
-	TRBV10-3	TRBJ1-6	-	AITPGLYNSPLH
-	TRBV6-5	TRBJ2-7	-	ASSYSRGSSYEQY
-	TRBV11-2	TRBJ1-1	-	ASSLSGVTEAF
-	TRBV6-5	TRBJ1-2	-	ASRASGGFDYGYT
TRBD1	TRBV6-5	TRBJ1-6	-	ASSLTGEDSPLH
-	TRBV5-4	TRBJ1-1	once	ASSTVTNTEAF
TRBD2	TRBV5-1	TRBJ2-5	-	ASSISGRGVETQY
-	TRBV7-8	TRBJ1-2	-	ASSSPKEGGYT
-	TRBV27	TRBJ1-2	-	ASSFWHQVDSYGYT
TRBD1	TRBV5-1	TRBJ1-5	-	ASSLTSTGGNQPQH
-	TRBV29-1	TRBJ2-5	-	SVGDRIVETQY
-	TRBV15	TRBJ1-5	-	ATSREKQPNQPQH
-	TRBV7-8	TRBJ2-6	-	ASNRGQLSGANVLT
TRBD1	TRBV11-3	TRBJ1-5	-	ASSLGDSSNQPQH
TRBD1	TRBV11-2	TRBJ2-2	once	ASSTRTGTNTGELF
-	TRBV11-3	TRBJ2-1	-	ASSGRAYNEQF
-	TRBV5-1	TRBJ2-2	-	ASRNPPGTGELF
-	TRBV11-2	TRBJ2-7	-	ASSLGPQRGNEQY
TRBD1	TRBV28	TRBJ2-2	-	ASSLGRTGGNTGELF
TRBD1	TRBV19	TRBJ1-5	few	ASSSRTGLNQPQH
-	TRBV7-2	TRBJ1-5	medium-sized	ASSLWAENSNQPQH
-	TRBV4-1	TRBJ2-5	-	ASSQVDGETQY
-	TRBV27	TRBJ2-3	-	ASSLLGAGRNTDTQY
TRBD1	TRBV11-3	TRBJ2-1	-	ASAQGAHNEQF
TRBD1	TRBV7-9	TRBJ1-5	few	ASSRTGTVHQPQH
TRBD1	TRBV25-1	TRBJ2-2	-	ASSNTGGTSTGELF
TRBD1	TRBV25-1	TRBJ1-2	-	ASSRQGNDYGYT
TRBD2	TRBV19	TRBJ2-3	-	ASSAGLAHKAGERTDTQY
TRBD2	TRBV29-1	TRBJ2-2	once	SAGRSGSIQAGELF
TRBD2	TRBV18	TRBJ2-3	-	ASSPPGLAGGDTQY
TRBD2	TRBV7-9	TRBJ2-1	once	ASSPGLERSEQF
-	TRBV28	TRBJ1-3	-	ASSSGAVGNTIY
-	TRBV7-2	TRBJ1-5	-	ASSPRWDQPQH
TRBD2	TRBV7-3	TRBJ2-6	-	ASSLSGGAGANVLT
-	TRBV28	TRBJ1-1	-	ASSLRQMNTEAF
TRBD2	TRBV4-3	TRBJ2-7	-	ASSLRKGVAGGNPYEQY
-	TRBV27	TRBJ1-1	-	ASSLAGANTEAF
TRBD1	TRBV6-1	TRBJ2-1	-	ASSERTGSF
-	TRBV5-1	TRBJ2-7	-	ASSLAPGRGAGSSADYEQY